This entry describes one TCR beta chain. These data belong to a study of shared clonotypes between healthy human individuals. Over several immunoSEQ plates, each subset's genomic DNA was distributed in even portions. Sequenced by immunoSEQ multiplex PCR; TCRdb stores in-frame clones only, minus some. The table has some 2,500,000 clones, less than 95% seen once; the top ten hold about 0.36%. Germline lookup yields CDR1 MNHNS and CDR2 SASEGT. V lost 4 bases, J lost 7 bases, and 30 bases lay in between. This CDR3 has 19 residues. The chain carries TRBV6-1 and TRBJ2-3; D may be TRBD2 (6 bases). The sequencing sample was made of naive CD4+ T cells from PBMCs. Subset in this sample: CD45RA+ positively selected. This TCR came from a man younger than 35 in good health. Some clones in this sample may be carry-over from other donors' samples. This CDR3 reads CASSARAVGNSGFGYTQYF. DNA of the CDR3: TGTGCCAGCAGTGCCCGGGCGGTTGGGAATAGCGGATTCGGGTATACGCAGTATTTT.